The next 20 T cell receptor beta chains were all read from a single sample in a study of cytomegalovirus exposure and HLA in healthy donors. Use of 60 Vbeta and 13 Jbeta primers characterized the PCR. Clones were read by immunoSEQ multiplex PCR, and TCRdb kept only the in-frame ones, dropping some. The table lists some 160,000 clones, 86% of them singletons. Source material: PBMCs. The receptors derive from a woman aged 18-30 years in good health and CMV-seronegative.

V and J are TRBV4-1 and TRBJ2-7; tentative D call: TRBD1 (5 bases). The germline V gene encodes CDR1 MGHRA and CDR2 YSYEKL. V shed 1 base and J shed 5 bases, with 9 bases lying between them. The CDR3 loop spans 13 amino acids. The CDR3 bases are TGCGCCAGCAGCCAAGCCAGGGATAACGAGCAGTACTTC. It yields the protein CASSQARDNEQYF.

The rearrangement uses TRBV2 and TRBJ1-1; D not resolved. The CDR3 is made up of 11 amino acids. The germline V gene has CDR1 SNHLY and CDR2 FYNNEI. Here the CDR3 DNA reads TGTGCTCTCTCGGGTAGAGCTGAAGCTTTCTTT. Its translation: CALSGRAEAFF.

The gene calls are TRBV6-1 and TRBJ1-4; 11 bases are a match to TRBD1. This CDR3 has 18 amino acids. Trimming removed 2 bases from V and 4 bases from J; junction bases left unmatched: 9. Germline V gene lookup returns CDR1 MNHNS and CDR2 SASEGT. CDR3 coding DNA: TGTGCCAGCAGTGAACGGACAGGGGGCACGCAGGATAATGAAAAACTGTTTTTT. As protein: CASSERTGGTQDNEKLFF.

The chain employs TRBV4-1 and TRBJ2-1, with 14 bases lining up with TRBD2. Germline CDR1 is MGHRA and CDR2 is YSYEKL. Trimming cost V 6 bases and J 8 bases; bases outside gene matches: 3. CDR3 size: 14 residues. The CDR3: CASRGLAGVDEQFF. The CDR3 DNA sequence: TGCGCCAGCAGGGGACTAGCGGGAGTTGATGAGCAGTTCTTC.

The gene calls are TRBV6-1 and TRBJ2-3; 10 positions agree with TRBD1. The CDR3 is made up of 14 amino acids. The J segment lost 6 bases and the V segment lost 6 bases, leaving 6 bases of the junction unmatched. Per the germline V gene, CDR1 is MNHNS and CDR2 is SASEGT. The chain's CDR3 is CASREGQGTDTQYF. CDR3 coding DNA: TGTGCCAGCAGAGAGGGACAGGGGACCGATACGCAGTATTTT.

CDR3 sequence (DNA): TGTGCCAGCATTGCTTTCGGGGAGGGCCGGTCCGGGGAGCTGTTTTTT. Translating it yields CASIAFGEGRSGELFF. The chain employs TRBV6-6 and TRBJ2-2; TRBD2 matches 7 bases. After removal of 7 bases from V and 6 bases from J, the junction contained 14 bases not matched to a gene. This CDR3 comprises 16 residues. Germline assignment: CDR1 MNHNY and CDR2 SVGAGI (reference sequence).

The CDR3 DNA follows: TGTGCCAGCAGCCACTCGACCCGGGACAGGGGCGGCGGGGAGCTGTTTTTT. Protein: CASSHSTRDRGGGELFF. This chain uses TRBV7-9 with TRBJ2-2; 10 bases align to TRBD1. With V trimmed by 5 bases and J by 7 bases, 13 bases remained unmatched. CDR3 length: 17 amino acids. CDR1 SEHNR and CDR2 FQNEAQ come from the germline V gene (reference sequence).

This clone was seen only once. DNA of the CDR3: TGTGCCAGTAGTGGGCAGGGACTCTACAATGAGCAGTTCTTC. This codes for CASSGQGLYNEQFF. V gene TRBV19 combines with J gene TRBJ2-1; possibly TRBD2 for D (6 bases). The CDR3 has 14 residues. V was clipped by 5 bases and J by 3 bases, with 11 bases between them. Germline CDR1 and CDR2: LNHDA and SQIVND (reference sequence).

The chain couples TRBV2 to TRBJ1-1; TRBD1 might be the D (6 bases). The V end lost 7 bases, the J end lost 0 bases, and 15 bases lay between the germline ends. Germline CDR1 reads SNHLY; CDR2 reads FYNNEI. The CDR3 has 15 amino acids. Here the CDR3 reads CASTGQTSMNTEAFF. In nucleotides, the CDR3 is TGTGCCAGCACAGGACAGACTTCTATGAACACTGAAGCTTTCTTT.

This rearrangement joins TRBV9 to TRBJ2-3; a possible D gene is TRBD1 (6 bases). The CDR3 totals 12 residues. V was clipped by 5 bases and J by 6 bases, with 10 bases between them. Germline CDR1 reads SGDLS; CDR2 reads YYNGEE. CDR3 loop: CASSGQGDTQYF. The CDR3, as DNA: TGTGCCAGCAGTGGGCAGGGGGATACGCAGTATTTT.

The chain employs TRBV12-1 and TRBJ1-3; whether TRBD1, the table's D call, matches the DNA was not checked. TRBV12-1 is a listed pseudogene. This CDR3 has 15 amino acids. The CDR3 DNA sequence: TGTGCCAGCAGCCCTCGGACAGGGGTAACGGACACCATATATTTT. Protein: CASSPRTGVTDTIYF.

The V and J genes are TRBV11-2 and TRBJ2-3; 9 bases line up with TRBD2. The CDR3 extends over 16 amino acids. V lost 5 bases, J lost 11 bases, and 17 bases stayed unmatched. The germline V gene has CDR1 SGHAT and CDR2 FQNNGV. As DNA, the CDR3 is TGTGCCAGCAGCCATGACAGACACCTAGCGGGGCTGGGGCAGTATTTT. Translation: CASSHDRHLAGLGQYF.

The CDR3 is CASSRTGPHYGYTF. The CDR3 DNA is TGTGCCAGCAGTAGGACAGGGCCTCACTATGGCTACACCTTC. V and J are TRBV6-5 and TRBJ1-2, with 8 bases aligning to TRBD1. Trimming removed 5 bases from V and 3 bases from J; junction bases left unmatched: 5. The CDR3 consists of 14 residues. Germline assignment: CDR1 MNHEY and CDR2 SVGAGI.

The chain carries TRBV30 and TRBJ2-7; 10 nucleotides line up with TRBD1. Germline V CDR1 and CDR2: GTSNPN, SVGIG (reference sequence). Trimming removed 2 bases from V and 5 bases from J; junction bases left unmatched: 6. This CDR3 has 14 residues. CDR3 sequence: CAWSYGQGDHEQYF. Here the CDR3 DNA reads TGTGCCTGGAGTTACGGACAGGGGGACCACGAGCAGTACTTC.

This clone appeared a single time. The chain couples TRBV7-2 to TRBJ1-2; unclear D gene. Looked up from germline, CDR1 is SGHTA and CDR2 is FQGNSA. The CDR3 runs 16 residues. The V gene lost 5 bases and the J gene lost 2 bases, with 18 bases spanning the gap. This CDR3 is CASSHPAGAPNYGYTF. CDR3 coding DNA: TGTGCCAGCAGCCACCCCGCGGGCGCCCCAAACTATGGCTACACCTTC.

This sequence joins TRBV6-6 and TRBJ1-1; D remains unclear. The V and J ends lost 8 bases and 5 bases respectively, with 12 bases between them. The CDR3 length is 12 residues. Germline V CDR1 and CDR2: MNHNY, SVGAGI (reference sequence). The CDR3 is CASGEGGTEAFF. For the CDR3, the DNA is TGTGCCAGCGGGGAAGGCGGGACTGAAGCTTTCTTT.

V and J are TRBV7-9 and TRBJ1-2; no clear D. Germline CDR1 and CDR2: SEHNR and FQNEAQ (reference sequence). The ends were cut back, 3 bases at V and 7 bases at J, with 18 bases in the middle. The CDR3 is 15 residues long. The CDR3 protein is CASSLATGGLGGYTF. The CDR3 nucleotides read TGTGCCAGCAGCTTGGCCACCGGAGGTTTAGGTGGCTACACCTTC.

This sequence joins TRBV7-9 and TRBJ2-7; D gene uncertain. V was pared by 5 bases and J by 0 bases, with 11 bases between. The CDR3 has 14 amino acids. Germline CDR1 is SEHNR and CDR2 is FQNEAQ (reference sequence). This CDR3 reads CASSPISSSYEQYF. The CDR3 DNA follows: TGTGCCAGCAGCCCTATATCTAGCTCCTACGAGCAGTACTTC.

This chain connects TRBV7-8 to TRBJ1-2, with TRBD1 matching over 7 bases. Germline CDR1 SGHVS, CDR2 FQNEAQ. V lost 5 bases and J lost 4; bases outside the gene matches: 7. The CDR3 extends over 14 amino acids. In DNA form, the CDR3 reads TGTGCCAGCAGCCGGGTGGACAGGCCCTATGGCTACACCTTC. It encodes CASSRVDRPYGYTF.

V usage is TRBV10-1 and J usage is TRBJ2-2; the D gene is possibly TRBD2 (6 bases). V dropped 6 bases and J dropped 5 bases, with 13 bases sitting between them. Germline V gives CDR1 WNHNN, CDR2 SYGVQD (reference sequence). The CDR3 spans 14 residues. The CDR3 DNA sequence: TGCGCCAGCAGCCCAATGACTAGAACCGGGGAGCTGTTTTTT. Encoded protein: CASSPMTRTGELFF.